This TCR beta chain was captured in a study of blood T cell repertoires in COVID-19. In the original workflow: It was from reference gene primer amplification that nucleated cell counts were estimated. Clones were read by immunoSEQ multiplex PCR, and TCRdb kept only the in-frame ones, dropping some. Clone size and V and J calls were adopted from that table, with D and trimming inferred from the DNA. The repertoire has about 280,000 clones, roughly 87% of them found once; the top ten carry about 8.5%. This clone has only a few counts. Germline V lookup: CDR1 SGHVS, CDR2 FQNEAQ. CDR3 size: 16 residues. The V gene lost 5 bases and the J gene lost 4 bases, with 20 bases spanning the gap.

This receptor was taken from a man younger than 35 with active or convalescent COVID-19. Sequenced: peripheral blood. The chain joins TRBV7-8 to TRBJ2-5; a possible D gene is TRBD1 (6 bases). The chain's CDR3 is CASSILSFTGTETQYF. The CDR3 DNA follows: TGTGCCAGCAGCATCCTTTCCTTTACAGGGACAGAGACCCAGTACTTC.